This is a list of T cell receptor beta chains from one sample in a study of T cells in Graves' hyperthyroidism and ophthalmopathy. MiXCR, applied by TCRdb to the multiplex PCR reads, yields one record per CDR3 protein. The repertoire consists of a few hundred thousand distinct CDR3 sequences, with roughly 15% occurring once and the leading ten covering 10% to 15%. What was sequenced was blood. These receptors came from a woman aged 35 to 49 with Graves' hyperthyroidism that later progressed to Graves' ophthalmopathy. CDR3s include the opening cysteine and the closing phenylalanine or tryptophan. A D gene is named only where the DNA matches it firmly. Rows give clone size only sometimes, using once, few, many, or a class for an expanded clone.

many | - | TRBJ1-1 | TRBV28 | TGTGCCAGCAGTACATTTGCATTTGGCGCTGAAGCTTTCTTT | CASSTFAFGAEAFF
many | - | TRBJ2-1 | TRBV18 | TGTGCCAGCTCACCACCGGGGTCACCCTTGCCAGGGGCGACCAATGAGCAGTTCTTC | CASSPPGSPLPGATNEQFF
many | - | TRBJ2-3 | TRBV10-3 | TGTGCCATCAGTGATGTGGCTACGAGCACAGATACGCAGTATTTT | CAISDVATSTDTQYF
many | - | TRBJ2-7 | TRBV7-9 | TGTGCCAGCAGCTTGGTTCTTGGCGAGCAGTACTTC | CASSLVLGEQYF
many | - | TRBJ2-3 | TRBV6-4 | TGTGCCAGCAGTGAAGGGGATTTCCACACAGATACGCAGTATTTT | CASSEGDFHTDTQYF
- | - | TRBJ2-1 | TRBV11-3 | TGTGCCAGCAGCTTAGTGGGCGGGATCAATGAGCAGTTCTTC | CASSLVGGINEQFF
many | TRBD2 | TRBJ2-7 | TRBV12-3/TRBV12-4 | TGTGCCAGCAGTTTGCCCGGGAGGTACGAGCAGTACTTC | CASSLPGRYEQYF
many | TRBD1 | TRBJ2-7 | TRBV30 | TGTGCCTGGAGCGTAACCGGGACAGGGGGCAGATACGAGCAGTACTTC | CAWSVTGTGGRYEQYF
many | - | TRBJ2-4 | TRBV6-2/TRBV6-3 | TGTGCCAGCAGTTACGGTTGGCGGGGGCTGGGCATTCAGTACTTC | CASSYGWRGLGIQYF
many | - | TRBJ1-1 | TRBV7-3 | TGTGCCAGCAGCCCAGACGGCCCGACAGAAAACACTGAAGCTTTCTTT | CASSPDGPTENTEAFF
- | - | TRBJ2-2 | TRBV20-1 | TGCAGTGCTAGATTTGGAGGGAGCGGGACCGGGGAGCTGTTTTTT | CSARFGGSGTGELFF
many | - | TRBJ2-1 | TRBV28 | TGTGCCAGCACTTTATCTGGGGGTGCAAGGCAGCAGTTCTTC | CASTLSGGARQQFF
- | - | TRBJ1-6 | TRBV7-3 | TGTGCCAGCAGCTTAGAGCGACTGTATAATTCACCCCTCCACTTT | CASSLERLYNSPLHF
many | - | TRBJ1-3 | TRBV3-1 | TGTGCCAGCAGCCAGAGTACTGGAAACACCATATATTTT | CASSQSTGNTIYF
many | TRBD2 | TRBJ2-5 | TRBV7-2 | TGTGCCAGCAGCCCTAAGTGGGGGAGGGGCCTGGAGACCCAGTACTTC | CASSPKWGRGLETQYF
many | - | TRBJ2-7 | TRBV6-1 | TGTGCCAGCAGCAGGGCGGGACCGGGCCACGAGCAGTACTTC | CASSRAGPGHEQYF